This T cell receptor beta chain was recorded in a study of cytomegalovirus exposure and HLA in healthy donors. Study-wide findings and caveats: Later work found most CMV-associated TCR beta chains apparently HLA-restricted. The study had only CMV serostatus as immune exposure information. Per published accounts, TCR beta sequences correctly predicted the HLA-A and HLA-B alleles of most subjects.

Of note for this clone: Its antigen is as yet unknown.

Vbeta (60) and Jbeta (13) primers were used in the PCR. Clones were read by immunoSEQ multiplex PCR, and TCRdb kept only the in-frame ones, dropping some. The table shows some 110,000 clones, with approximately 85% occurring only once. This TCR was recovered from a man aged 45-65 years in good health and CMV-seronegative. Sequenced material: PBMCs.

The CDR3 sequence: CASSLGQIKSLSSGNTIYF. In DNA form, the CDR3 reads TGTGCCAGCAGCTTAGGACAGATAAAGAGTTTATCCTCTGGAAACACCATATATTTT. The chain employs TRBV7-2 and TRBJ1-3, with D perhaps TRBD1 (5 bases). The V gene lost 1 base and the J gene lost 0 bases, with 19 bases spanning the gap. The germline gives CDR1 SGHTA, CDR2 FQGNSA. CDR3 length: 19 residues.